The 22 T cell receptor beta chains below were found in one sample sequenced in a study of monozygotic twins with inflammatory bowel disease. For each CDR3 protein, TCRdb gives one entry from its re-call of the 5' RACE reads, without DNA. This table lists about 110,000 distinct CDR3 sequences. Source material: blood. Receptors originate from a human donor with ulcerative colitis or Crohn's disease, or a healthy co-twin of an affected twin (not recorded which).

This chain connects TRBV10-3 to TRBJ2-5. The germline gives CDR1 ENHRY, CDR2 SYGVKD. The CDR3 is made up of 14 amino acids. The CDR3 is CAISVSGNQETQYF.

The chain joins TRBV28 to TRBJ2-3; the D gene TCRdb calls, TRBD2, cannot be checked with no DNA. The germline V gene has CDR1 MDHEN and CDR2 SYDVKM. This CDR3 is 19 amino acids long. CDR3 amino acids: CASSPPTLGLAVSTDTQYF.

The chain uses TRBV13 and TRBJ2-4; TCRdb's D call, TRBD2, is unchecked because there is no DNA. Germline CDR1 PRHDT, CDR2 FYEKMQ (reference sequence). This CDR3 has 14 amino acids. The CDR3 sequence: CASSWGLEENIQYF.

The CDR3 loop reads CASSEIPRANYNSPLHF. V gene TRBV6-1 combines with J gene TRBJ1-6. Germline assignment: CDR1 MNHNS and CDR2 SASEGT. The CDR3 runs to 17 residues.

This chain links TRBV20-1 with TRBJ2-2; TCRdb's D call of TRBD1 is untestable without DNA. Germline CDR1 reads DFQATT; CDR2 reads SNEGSKA (reference sequence). CDR3 length: 14 amino acids. The CDR3 sequence is CSAPGGGGTGELFF.

V and J are TRBV12-5 and TRBJ1-1. CDR1 and CDR2 from the germline V gene are LGHNT and FRNRAP. This CDR3 has 17 residues. CDR3 loop: CASGLVDSTAINTEAFF. Looking up the rest from reference TRBV12-5 and TRBJ1-1 gives the full variable domain: DARVTQTPRHKVTEMGQEVTMRCQPILGHNTVFWYRQTMMQGLELLAYFRNRAPLDDSGMPKDRFSAEMPDATLATLKIQPSEPRDSAVYFCASGLVDSTAINTEAFFGQGTRLTVV.

The chain joins TRBV6-1 to TRBJ2-7. This CDR3 has 12 amino acids. Per germline, CDR1 MNHNS and CDR2 SASEGT. This CDR3 reads CASSHGPYEQYF.

V and J are TRBV18 and TRBJ2-1; TCRdb's D call of TRBD2 is untestable without DNA. The germline V gene encodes CDR1 KGHSH and CDR2 LQKENI. This CDR3 is built from 15 residues. The CDR3 is CASSSLAGVNNEQFF.

The rearrangement joins TRBV5-4 to TRBJ2-5; TCRdb outputs TRBD2, but without DNA this stays unchecked. Germline CDR1 and CDR2: SGHNT and YYREEE (reference sequence). This CDR3 is 15 amino acids long. The CDR3 loop reads CASSSGLAGVETQYF.

The V and J genes are TRBV12-3 or TRBV12-4 and TRBJ1-6; TCRdb's D gene call, TRBD1, goes unchecked for lack of DNA. CDR3 length equals 14 residues. The CDR3 region is CASSFWDRLSPLHF.

The rearrangement links TRBV27 to TRBJ2-1; checking the TCRdb D call of TRBD2 is not possible without DNA. From germline, CDR1 is MNHEY and CDR2 SMNVEV (reference sequence). This CDR3 is built from 16 residues. The chain's CDR3 is CASSLSGGVLYNEQFF.

J is TRBJ2-1 and V is TRBV4-2; TCRdb's D call of TRBD2 is untestable without DNA. CDR3 length: 15 residues. CDR1 is LGHNA and CDR2 is YNFKEQ in the germline V gene. CDR3 in amino acids: CASSQDRAEHNEQFF.

This chain connects TRBV25-1 to TRBJ2-5; absent DNA, TCRdb's TRBD2 call cannot be checked. CDR3 length equals 19 residues. Germline values: CDR1 MGHDK, CDR2 SYGVNS. The CDR3 here is CASSGQPGLAGGVWETQYF.

The J gene is TRBJ2-1, the V gene TRBV29-1; the TCRdb D gene call, TRBD1, has no DNA to confirm it. Germline V gives CDR1 SQVTM, CDR2 ANQGSEA. The CDR3 is made up of 19 amino acids. This CDR3 reads CSVEVRDRRTFLEQFVVVF.

The chain carries TRBV5-1 and TRBJ2-1; with no DNA, the TCRdb D assignment of TRBD2 cannot be verified. The length of the CDR3 is 17 residues. Germline values: CDR1 SGHRS, CDR2 YFSETQ. CDR3 in amino acids: CASSFGLAGGVFNEQFF.

The V call is TRBV7-2, the J call TRBJ2-5. Germline CDR1 reads SGHTA; CDR2 reads FQGNSA. This CDR3 contains 16 residues. The chain's CDR3 is CASSLGSYLYWETQYF.

The chain employs TRBV28 and TRBJ1-2; the D call from TCRdb, TRBD1, cannot be confirmed without DNA. CDR3 length equals 12 residues. Germline V gene lookup returns CDR1 MDHEN and CDR2 SYDVKM. The CDR3 here is CAWGQFNYGYTF.

This chain links TRBV28 with TRBJ2-1; the D gene TCRdb calls, TRBD1, cannot be checked with no DNA. Germline V gene lookup returns CDR1 MDHEN and CDR2 SYDVKM. This CDR3 contains 18 residues. The CDR3 sequence is CASSLAGLGTGTYNEQFF.

The V gene is TRBV3-1, the J gene TRBJ2-7; TCRdb's assignment of TRBD1 cannot be checked, as there is no DNA. Germline V gene sequence: CDR1 LGHDT, CDR2 YNNKEL (reference sequence). This CDR3 has 15 amino acids. CDR3 sequence: CASSQAMGGSYEQYF.

This chain uses TRBV12-3 or TRBV12-4 with TRBJ1-5; TCRdb reports TRBD1, a call that lacks DNA to check it against. The CDR3 covers 18 residues. CDR3 sequence reads: CASSFASHGQGWNQPQHF.

The chain's CDR3 is CSVARVDEQFF. The J gene is TRBJ2-1, the V gene TRBV29-1; TCRdb lists TRBD1, though no DNA is available to test this call. The germline gives CDR1 SQVTM, CDR2 ANQGSEA. CDR3 length equals 11 residues.

The J gene is TRBJ1-1, the V gene TRBV7-9; TCRdb proposes TRBD1, but this gene call is untestable without DNA. This CDR3 is 15 amino acids long. CDR1 and CDR2 from the germline V gene are SEHNR and FQNEAQ (reference sequence). CDR3: CASSGVGLGDTEAFF. Variable domain in full (rest from reference TRBV7-9 and TRBJ1-1): DTGVSQNPRHKITKRGQNVTFRCDPISEHNRLYWYRQTLGQGPEFLTYFQNEAQLEKSRLLSDRFSAERPKGSFSTLEIQRTEQGDSAMYLCASSGVGLGDTEAFFGQGTRLTVV.